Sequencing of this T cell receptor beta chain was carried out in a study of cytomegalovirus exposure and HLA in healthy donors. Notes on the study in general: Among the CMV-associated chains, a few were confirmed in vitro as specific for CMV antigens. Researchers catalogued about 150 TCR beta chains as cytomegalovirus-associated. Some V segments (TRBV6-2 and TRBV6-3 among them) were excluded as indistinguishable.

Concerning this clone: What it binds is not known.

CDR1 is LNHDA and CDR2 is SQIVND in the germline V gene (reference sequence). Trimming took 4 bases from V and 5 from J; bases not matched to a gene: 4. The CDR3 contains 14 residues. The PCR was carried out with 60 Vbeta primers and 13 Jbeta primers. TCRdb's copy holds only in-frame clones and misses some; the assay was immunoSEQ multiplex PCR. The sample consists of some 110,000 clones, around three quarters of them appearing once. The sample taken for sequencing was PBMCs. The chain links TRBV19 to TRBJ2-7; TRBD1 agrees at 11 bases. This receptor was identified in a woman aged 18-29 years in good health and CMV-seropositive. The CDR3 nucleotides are TGTGCCAGTAGTACGGACAGGGGGCGCCACGAGCAGTACTTC. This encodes CASSTDRGRHEQYF.